This TCR beta chain was found in a study of blood T cell repertoires in COVID-19. Overall study: Italy, Spain and the United States were the sources of the convalescent and acute COVID-19 samples. T cells, B-cell-depleted T cells, or PBMCs provided the cDNA or gDNA that served as material.

Source study methods: Amplifying reference gene primers gave estimates of nucleated cell counts. Assay used: immunoSEQ multiplex PCR; TCRdb lists only in-frame clones, some missing. V, J and clone size are those of that table, while D and trimming were read from the DNA. Of 250,000 to 350,000 clones listed, about 91% are singletons. V shed 4 bases, J shed 7 bases, and the junction held 7 bases outside the gene matches. The germline V gene has CDR1 MGHRA and CDR2 YSYEKL. This CDR3 is built from 15 residues. The J gene is TRBJ1-6, the V gene TRBV4-1; 7 nucleotides agree with TRBD1. The sequence derives from a woman in her thirties who had recovered from COVID-19. Sequenced sample: peripheral blood. The CDR3 spells CASSRDRVQNSPLHF. The CDR3 DNA is TGCGCCAGCAGCCGCGACAGGGTTCAGAATTCACCCCTCCACTTT.